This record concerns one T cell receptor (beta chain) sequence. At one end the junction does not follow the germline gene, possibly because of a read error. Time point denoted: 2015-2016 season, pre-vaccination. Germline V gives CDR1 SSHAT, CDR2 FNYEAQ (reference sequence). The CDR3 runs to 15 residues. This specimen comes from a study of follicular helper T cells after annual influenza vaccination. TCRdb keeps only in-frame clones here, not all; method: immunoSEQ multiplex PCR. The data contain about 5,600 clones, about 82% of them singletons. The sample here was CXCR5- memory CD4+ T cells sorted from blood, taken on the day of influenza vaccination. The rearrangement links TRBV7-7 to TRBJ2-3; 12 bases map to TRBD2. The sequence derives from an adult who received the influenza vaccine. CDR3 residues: CASSLGPSGRGAQYF. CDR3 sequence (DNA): TGTGCTAGCAGCTTAGGTCCTAGCGGGAGGGGTGCGCAGTATTTT.